Shown below are 6 T cell receptor beta chains from a single sample sequenced in a study of OX40 agonist ivuxolimab in advanced cancers. This table comes from immunoSEQ multiplex PCR, and its TCRdb copy is limited to in-frame clones, with some not included. Found here are 35,000 to 55,000 clones, roughly 94% of them singletons; the top ten hold approximately 9.9%. The specimen comprised CD4+ or CD8+ T cells sorted from blood, sampled in a trial of the OX40 agonist ivuxolimab. The receptors here all came from an adult with an advanced solid tumor such as melanoma, head and neck, liver or kidney cancer.

This clone appeared a single time. The V call is TRBV4-1, the J call TRBJ2-1; D possibly corresponds to TRBD2 (6 bases). The CDR3 runs 15 residues. Looked up from germline, CDR1 is MGHRA and CDR2 is YSYEKL. V shed 0 bases and J shed 4 bases, with 10 bases lying between them. CDR3: CASSQEEGDYNEQFF. The CDR3 coding sequence is TGCGCCAGCAGCCAAGAGGAGGGCGATTACAATGAGCAGTTCTTC.

The chain employs TRBV5-4 and TRBJ2-1; 8 nucleotides match TRBD2. The CDR3 length is 11 residues. Trimming took 4 bases from V and 15 from J; bases not matched to a gene: 6. The germline gives CDR1 SGHNT, CDR2 YYREEE (reference sequence). This chain's CDR3 is CASSVGGEWFF. CDR3 DNA: TGTGCCAGCAGCGTCGGGGGGGAGTGGTTCTTC.

The J gene is TRBJ2-7, the V gene TRBV5-1, with 7 bases fitting TRBD1. V shed 7 bases, J shed 2 bases, and the junction held 6 bases outside the gene matches. CDR3 length: 13 amino acids. Per germline, CDR1 SGHRS and CDR2 YFSETQ. The CDR3 DNA reads as TGCGCCAGCCGACAGGGTTATACCTACGAGCAGTACTTC. It specifies CASRQGYTYEQYF.

To note about this clone: Mismatch with germline at one junction end may stem from a read error. The rearrangement links TRBV19 to TRBJ2-7; 7 bases fit TRBD1. The CDR3 sequence is 15 residues long. CDR1 is LNHDA and CDR2 is SQIVND in the germline V gene (reference sequence). CDR3 in amino acids: CASSTEDRLSNEQYF. The CDR3 bases are TGTGCCAGTAGTACTGAGGACAGGCTCTCCAACGAGCAGTACTTC.

On this clone itself: The identical CDR3 is also encoded by other nucleotide sequences in the sample. The V call is TRBV13, the J call TRBJ2-2; D is possibly TRBD2 (7 bases). The V and J ends lost 4 bases and 13 bases respectively, with 22 bases between them. The CDR3 runs to 15 residues. Germline lookup yields CDR1 PRHDT and CDR2 FYEKMQ (reference sequence). The CDR3 bases are TGTGCCAGCAGCTCTAACGGGGGGCGGCTTGGCGGGCTGTTTTTT. Translated: CASSSNGGRLGGLFF.

The rearrangement links TRBV10-2 to TRBJ1-5; 9 positions match TRBD1. Germline-derived CDR1 and CDR2 are WSHSY and SAAADI. The CDR3 consists of 15 residues. The V segment lost 4 bases and the J segment 1 base; nucleotides outside the gene matches: 2. The CDR3 loop is CASSGGQGSNQPQHF. The CDR3 DNA follows: TGCGCCAGCAGTGGCGGACAGGGGAGCAATCAGCCCCAGCATTTT.